A selection of T cell receptor beta chains follows, all from one sample in a study of blood T cell repertoires in COVID-19. The table came from immunoSEQ multiplex PCR; TCRdb's copy has only in-frame clones and leaves some out. The sample shows 87,000 or so clones, roughly 91% of them seen only once. The sequenced material came from peripheral blood. The receptors were gathered from a young man with COVID-19, enrolled during active disease. Both conserved end residues are part of each CDR3. The D gene is left open where the match is weak. Clone size is given for some rows only: seen once, a few or many times, or a class if the clone is expanded.

d_call clone_size j_call v_call cdr3_nt cdr3_aa
TRBD1 NA TRBJ2-5 TRBV19 TGTGCCAGTAGTATTACCCTGACAGGGTCACATGAGACCCAGTACTTC CASSITLTGSHETQYF
NA NA TRBJ2-7 TRBV2 TGTGCCAGCACCCGGTCGGGTAATCCGTTAAGCTCCTACGAGCAGTACTTC CASTRSGNPLSSYEQYF
NA NA TRBJ2-1 TRBV19 TGTGCCAGTAGCTCCGGGACTCACTACAATGAGCAGTTCTTC CASSSGTHYNEQFF
TRBD1 NA TRBJ2-7 TRBV4-1 TGCGCCAGCAGCCAACGGGACAGAAATGGTTTGGAGCAGTACTTC CASSQRDRNGLEQYF
TRBD1 NA TRBJ2-5 TRBV27 TGTGCCAGCAGTCCGGGACAGGGGACTTGGACCCAGTACTTC CASSPGQGTWTQYF
TRBD2 NA TRBJ2-1 TRBV11-2 TGTGCCAGCAGCCGGGGACTAGCAACCTACAATGAGCAGTTCTTC CASSRGLATYNEQFF
TRBD1 NA TRBJ2-3 TRBV9 TGTGCCAGCAGCGGACAGGGGGCTCCAGATACGCAGTATTTT CASSGQGAPDTQYF
NA once TRBJ2-7 TRBV12-3/TRBV12-4 TGTGCCAGCAGAACAGAAGCCTACGAGCAGTACTTC CASRTEAYEQYF
TRBD2 few TRBJ2-1 TRBV13 TGTGCCAGCAGCTCCCGGGCTAGCGGACCCTACAATGAGCAGTTCTTC CASSSRASGPYNEQFF
NA NA TRBJ2-7 TRBV5-5 TGTGCCAGCAGCTTGGTCCAGGAGCAGTACTTC CASSLVQEQYF
NA NA TRBJ2-6 TRBV6-5 TGTGCCAGCAGCAGAGGATCTGGGGCCAACGTCCTGACTTTC CASSRGSGANVLTF
NA once TRBJ1-6 TRBV7-2 TGTGCCAGCAGCTTAGCTGAGGCCTTTCGATCACCCCTCCACTTT CASSLAEAFRSPLHF
TRBD1 NA TRBJ1-1 TRBV6-5 TGTGCCAGCAGACCAGGGACAGGGGCGAACACTGAAGCTTTCTTT CASRPGTGANTEAFF
NA NA TRBJ1-6 TRBV19 TGTGCCGGTTACAGGGATAATTCACCCCTCCACTTT CAGYRDNSPLHF
TRBD1 NA TRBJ2-7 TRBV7-8 TGTGCCAGCAGCATAACAGGGGGCGGTTCCTACGAGCAGTACTTC CASSITGGGSYEQYF
TRBD2 NA TRBJ2-1 TRBV11-3 TGTGCCAGCAGCTCTACGCGGGGGGGGAATGAGCAGTTCTTC CASSSTRGGNEQFF
TRBD1 NA TRBJ2-7 TRBV7-2 TGTGCCAGCAGCTTATCGGGACAGCCCTACGAGCAGTACTTC CASSLSGQPYEQYF
NA once TRBJ1-4 TRBV28 TGTGCCAGCAGCCTCCCGGGGGTTAATGAAAAACTGCTTTTT CASSLPGVNEKLLF
TRBD2 NA TRBJ2-5 TRBV5-4 TGTGCCAGCAGCCTGACTCCAGCGGGAGGGAGAAGAGAGACCCAGTACTTC CASSLTPAGGRRETQYF
TRBD1 few TRBJ1-1 TRBV7-9 TGTGCCAGCAGCCTACCGACAGGGGATTTCGCTGAAGCTTTCTTT CASSLPTGDFAEAFF
TRBD2 NA TRBJ2-3 TRBV30 TGTGCCTGGGGGACTAGCGGGAGCACAGATACGCAGTATTTT CAWGTSGSTDTQYF
NA NA TRBJ2-5 TRBV19 TGTGCCAGTAGTCGTAGACTAGGGCAGACCCAGTACTTC CASSRRLGQTQYF